Listed below are T cell receptor beta chains from one sample, sequenced in a study of blood T cell repertoires in COVID-19. Sequencing used immunoSEQ multiplex PCR; TCRdb keeps in-frame clones, though not all of them. The sample lists more than 250,000 clones; roughly nine tenths were seen once. Input material: PBMCs or T cells enriched from blood (not recorded which). All receptors come from a woman aged 30 to 39 who had recovered from COVID-19. CDR3s include the opening cysteine and the closing phenylalanine or tryptophan. D genes are given only for firm matches. The size entry is marked missing in some rows and otherwise reads once, few, many or a size class.

size: -; V: TRBV4-1; J: TRBJ2-7; D: TRBD2; DNA: TGCGCCAGCAGCCAAGATAGGACTAGCGGCGAGCAGTACTTC; CDR3: CASSQDRTSGEQYF
size: -; V: TRBV6-4; J: TRBJ1-5; D: -; DNA: TGTGCCAGCATCCGTGGAGCCCAGCATTTT; CDR3: CASIRGAQHF
size: -; V: TRBV7-2; J: TRBJ2-3; D: -; DNA: TGTGCCAGCAGCTCAGATGGTCCAACAGATACGCAGTATTTT; CDR3: CASSSDGPTDTQYF
size: -; V: TRBV11-2; J: TRBJ1-1; D: -; DNA: TGTGCCAGCAGCTTAGATGGCAGGGTTTTCGCTGAAGCTTTCTTT; CDR3: CASSLDGRVFAEAFF
size: -; V: TRBV19; J: TRBJ1-3; D: -; DNA: TGTGCCAGTAGTCCCACAGGGTATGGCGGAAACACCATATATTTT; CDR3: CASSPTGYGGNTIYF
size: -; V: TRBV27; J: TRBJ1-1; D: TRBD1; DNA: TGTGCCAGCAGTTCCGGGACAGGATTAATGGCTTTCTTT; CDR3: CASSSGTGLMAFF
size: -; V: TRBV6-5; J: TRBJ2-5; D: -; DNA: TGTGCCAGCAGTTACTTAAAGACCCAGTACTTC; CDR3: CASSYLKTQYF
size: -; V: TRBV6-6; J: TRBJ2-2; D: TRBD1; DNA: TGTGCCAGCAGTTACGTGACAGGGTACACCGGGGAGCTGTTTTTT; CDR3: CASSYVTGYTGELFF
size: once; V: TRBV10-3; J: TRBJ2-3; D: TRBD2; DNA: TGTGCCATCAGTGATGATTTTTGGGCTAGCGGGGGCACTAGCACAGATACGCAGTATTTT; CDR3: CAISDDFWASGGTSTDTQYF
size: once; V: TRBV7-9; J: TRBJ1-1; D: -; DNA: TGTGCCAGCGGAGGCGGGGGGCTTGGCACTGAAGCTTTCTTT; CDR3: CASGGGGLGTEAFF
size: -; V: TRBV7-8; J: TRBJ1-4; D: -; DNA: TGTGCCAGCAGCTTAAGCACGTTTAATGAAAAACTGTTTTTT; CDR3: CASSLSTFNEKLFF
size: -; V: TRBV7-9; J: TRBJ1-2; D: TRBD1; DNA: TGTGCCAGCAGCCCTACAGGGGATGGCTACACCTTC; CDR3: CASSPTGDGYTF
size: once; V: TRBV6-2/TRBV6-3; J: TRBJ2-7; D: TRBD2; DNA: TGTGCCAGCAGCCTCAGCGGGGGGGACTACGAGCAGTACTTC; CDR3: CASSLSGGDYEQYF
size: -; V: TRBV5-1; J: TRBJ1-2; D: TRBD1; DNA: TGCGCCAGCAGACCCGACAGGGACTATGGCTACACCTTC; CDR3: CASRPDRDYGYTF
size: -; V: TRBV28; J: TRBJ2-7; D: TRBD1; DNA: TGTGCCAGCAGTCCGAGGACAGGTGGTTCGTACGAGCAGTACTTC; CDR3: CASSPRTGGSYEQYF
size: -; V: TRBV6-5; J: TRBJ2-1; D: -; DNA: TGTGCCAGCAGTAAGGACAGCCTCAATGAGCAGTTCTTC; CDR3: CASSKDSLNEQFF
size: -; V: TRBV5-4; J: TRBJ1-1; D: -; DNA: TGTGCCAGCAGCTCCCGACAGCCTTTGAACACTGAAGCTTTCTTT; CDR3: CASSSRQPLNTEAFF
size: -; V: TRBV9; J: TRBJ2-5; D: TRBD2; DNA: TGTGCCAGCAGCGTAGTGGAGGGAGGGGAGACCCAGTACTTC; CDR3: CASSVVEGGETQYF
size: few; V: TRBV5-4; J: TRBJ2-7; D: TRBD1; DNA: TGTGCCAGCAGCACGGGACAGGGACACTCCTACGAGCAGTACTTC; CDR3: CASSTGQGHSYEQYF
size: -; V: TRBV6-1; J: TRBJ2-4; D: -; DNA: TGTGCCAGCAGGGAAGGGTGGGCGACCCCAAACATTCAGTACTTC; CDR3: CASREGWATPNIQYF
size: -; V: TRBV2; J: TRBJ2-5; D: -; DNA: TGTGCCAGCAGTGATTTCCTTGTGAGCCTAGCCAAAGAGACCCAGTACTTC; CDR3: CASSDFLVSLAKETQYF
size: few; V: TRBV9; J: TRBJ1-1; D: TRBD1; DNA: TGTGCCAGCAGCGCACAGGGGCTGGGGACTGAAGCTTTCTTT; CDR3: CASSAQGLGTEAFF
size: -; V: TRBV7-2; J: TRBJ2-1; D: -; DNA: TGTGCCAGCAGCCCCATTTCGTCAGCGACCTACAATGAGCAGTTCTTC; CDR3: CASSPISSATYNEQFF
size: -; V: TRBV5-1; J: TRBJ1-3; D: -; DNA: TGCGCCAGCAGCGACGGACATAGGGCGGACACCATATATTTT; CDR3: CASSDGHRADTIYF
size: -; V: TRBV5-1; J: TRBJ2-5; D: TRBD1; DNA: TGCGCCAGCAGCTTGGCAGGGGGTAAAGAGCGTCGGGAGACCCAGTACTTC; CDR3: CASSLAGGKERRETQYF
size: -; V: TRBV30; J: TRBJ2-1; D: -; DNA: TGTGCCTGGAGGCCGGGGGTCCACGAGCAGTTCTTC; CDR3: CAWRPGVHEQFF
size: -; V: TRBV7-8; J: TRBJ2-7; D: TRBD1; DNA: TGTGCCAGCAGCTGGGGACAGGGGGGAACCTACGAGCAGTACTTC; CDR3: CASSWGQGGTYEQYF
size: -; V: TRBV14; J: TRBJ1-2; D: -; DNA: TGTGCCAGCAGCCAAGCACAGGGCTATGGCTACACCTTC; CDR3: CASSQAQGYGYTF